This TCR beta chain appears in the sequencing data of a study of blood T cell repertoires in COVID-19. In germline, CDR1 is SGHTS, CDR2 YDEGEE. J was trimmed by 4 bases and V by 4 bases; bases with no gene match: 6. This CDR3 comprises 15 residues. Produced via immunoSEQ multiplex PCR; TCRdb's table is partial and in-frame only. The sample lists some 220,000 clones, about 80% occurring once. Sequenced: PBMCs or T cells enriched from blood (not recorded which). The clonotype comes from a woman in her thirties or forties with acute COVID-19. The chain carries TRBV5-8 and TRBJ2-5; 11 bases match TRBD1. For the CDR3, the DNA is TGTGCCAGCAGCGAGGGACAGGGGGGGGGAGAGACCCAGTACTTC. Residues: CASSEGQGGGETQYF.